The TCR beta chain described here comes from a study of blood T cells in healthy people across ages. A second PCR of about 6 to 12 cycles used a sample-barcoded 5' primer and a J-beta primer mix. TCRdb ran MiXCR on the 5' RACE reads and lists one entry per CDR3 protein. The repertoire holds about 680,000 distinct CDR3 sequences, with approximately 49% as singletons. Looked up from germline, CDR1 is SNHLY and CDR2 is FYNNEI. Unmatched junction bases numbered 10, after V lost 7 bases and J lost 6 bases. This CDR3 has 15 amino acids. The receptor's source is a woman aged 60-75 years in good health. The sequenced sample was blood. The chain employs TRBV2 and TRBJ1-4; the match to TRBD1 covers 8 bases. CDR3 residues: CASTRRGTGDEKLFF. The CDR3 nucleotides read TGTGCCAGCACTCGACGGGGGACAGGTGATGAAAAACTGTTTTTT.